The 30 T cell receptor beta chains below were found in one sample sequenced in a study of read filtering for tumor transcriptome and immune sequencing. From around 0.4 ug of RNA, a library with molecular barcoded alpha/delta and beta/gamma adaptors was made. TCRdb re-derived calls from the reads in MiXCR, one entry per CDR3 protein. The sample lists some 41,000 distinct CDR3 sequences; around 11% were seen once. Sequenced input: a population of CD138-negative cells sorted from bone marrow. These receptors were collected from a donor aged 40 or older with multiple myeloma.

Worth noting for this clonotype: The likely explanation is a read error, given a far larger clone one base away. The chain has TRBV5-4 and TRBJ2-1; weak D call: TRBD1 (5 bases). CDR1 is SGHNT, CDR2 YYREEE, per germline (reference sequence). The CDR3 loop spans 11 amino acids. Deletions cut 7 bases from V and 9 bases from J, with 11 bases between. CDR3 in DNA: TGTGCCAGCCGCCAGGGTCTTGAGCAGTTCTTC. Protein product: CASRQGLEQFF.

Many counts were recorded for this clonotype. The CDR3 nucleotides read TGTGCCAGTAGACTCAGCGGGAGCTCCTACAATGAGCAGTTCTTC. Translation: CASRLSGSSYNEQFF. The chain combines TRBV19 with TRBJ2-1; 8 nucleotides agree with TRBD2. This CDR3 region has 15 residues. Germline values: CDR1 LNHDA, CDR2 SQIVND (reference sequence). Unmatched junction bases numbered 4, after V lost 6 bases and J lost 0 bases.

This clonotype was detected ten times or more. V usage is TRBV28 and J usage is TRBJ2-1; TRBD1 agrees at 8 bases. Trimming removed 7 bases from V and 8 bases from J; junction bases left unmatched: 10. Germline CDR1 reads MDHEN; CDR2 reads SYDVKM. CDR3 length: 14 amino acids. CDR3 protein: CASKWQGARYEQFF. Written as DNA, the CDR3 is TGTGCCAGCAAGTGGCAGGGGGCGCGGTATGAGCAGTTCTTC.

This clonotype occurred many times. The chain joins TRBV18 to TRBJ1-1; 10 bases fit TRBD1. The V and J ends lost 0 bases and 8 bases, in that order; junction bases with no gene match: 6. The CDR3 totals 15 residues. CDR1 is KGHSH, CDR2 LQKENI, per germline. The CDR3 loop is CASSPPGQGSREAFF. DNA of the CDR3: TGTGCCAGCTCACCACCGGGACAGGGGTCGCGAGAAGCTTTCTTT.

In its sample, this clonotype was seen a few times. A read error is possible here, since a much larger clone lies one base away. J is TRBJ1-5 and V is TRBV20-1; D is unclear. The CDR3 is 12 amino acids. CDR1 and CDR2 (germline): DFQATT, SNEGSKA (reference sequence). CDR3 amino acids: CSASSGNLPQHF. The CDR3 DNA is TGCAGTGCTAGCTCGGGAAATCTGCCCCAGCATTTT.

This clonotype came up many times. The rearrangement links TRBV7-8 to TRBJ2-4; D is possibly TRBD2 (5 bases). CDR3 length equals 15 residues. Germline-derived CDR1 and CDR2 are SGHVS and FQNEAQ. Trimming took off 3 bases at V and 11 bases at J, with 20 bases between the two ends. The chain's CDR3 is CASSFGIRRAGVQYF. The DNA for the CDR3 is TGTGCCAGCAGCTTTGGAATTAGGCGGGCCGGAGTTCAGTACTTC.

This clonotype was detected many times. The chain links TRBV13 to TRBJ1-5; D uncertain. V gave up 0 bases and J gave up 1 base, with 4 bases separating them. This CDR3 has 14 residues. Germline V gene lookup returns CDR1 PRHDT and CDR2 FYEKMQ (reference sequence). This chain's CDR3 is CASSLGRSNQPQHF. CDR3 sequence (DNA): TGTGCCAGCAGCTTAGGGAGGAGCAATCAGCCCCAGCATTTT. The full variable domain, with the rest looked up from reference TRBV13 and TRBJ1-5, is AAGVIQSPRHLIKEKRETATLKCYPIPRHDTVYWYQQGPGQDPQFLISFYEKMQSDKGSIPDRFSAQQFSDYHSELNMSSLELGDSALYFCASSLGRSNQPQHFGDGTRLSIL.

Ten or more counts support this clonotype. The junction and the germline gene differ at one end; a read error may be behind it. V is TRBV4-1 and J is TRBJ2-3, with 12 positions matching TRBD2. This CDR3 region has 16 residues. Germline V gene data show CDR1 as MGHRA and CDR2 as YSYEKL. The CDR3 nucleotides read TGCGCCTGCAGCTCTAGCGGGGGGGACAAAACAGATACGCAGTATTTT. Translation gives CACSSSGGDKTDTQYF.

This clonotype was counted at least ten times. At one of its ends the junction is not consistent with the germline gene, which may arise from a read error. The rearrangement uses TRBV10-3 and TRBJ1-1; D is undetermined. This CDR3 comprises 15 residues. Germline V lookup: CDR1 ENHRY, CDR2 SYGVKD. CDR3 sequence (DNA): TGTGCCATCACCTCGGAGGGAATTTTGAAAACTGAAGCTTTCTTT. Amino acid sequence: CAITSEGILKTEAFF.

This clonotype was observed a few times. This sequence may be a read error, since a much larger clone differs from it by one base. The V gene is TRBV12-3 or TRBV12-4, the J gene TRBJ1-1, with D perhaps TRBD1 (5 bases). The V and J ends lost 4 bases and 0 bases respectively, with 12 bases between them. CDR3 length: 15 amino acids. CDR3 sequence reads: CASSWGGNMNTEAFF. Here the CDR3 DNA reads TGTGCCAGCAGTTGGGGGGGGAACATGAACACTGAAGCTTTCTTT.

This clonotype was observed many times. The CDR3 DNA is TGTGCCAGCAGCCCGTCTCGCACAGAGACCCAGTACTTC. This sequence encodes CASSPSRTETQYF. The V call is TRBV7-9, the J call TRBJ2-5, with unresolved D. Germline V CDR1 and CDR2: SEHNR, FQNEAQ (reference sequence). V lost 5 bases to trimming and J lost 4 bases, with 11 bases between them. The CDR3 totals 13 residues.

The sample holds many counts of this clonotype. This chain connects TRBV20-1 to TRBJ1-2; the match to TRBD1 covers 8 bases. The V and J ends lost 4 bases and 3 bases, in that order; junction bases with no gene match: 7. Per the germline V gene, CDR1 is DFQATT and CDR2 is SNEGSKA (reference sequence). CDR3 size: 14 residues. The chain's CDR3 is CSANPDRADYGYTF. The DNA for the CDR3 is TGCAGTGCTAACCCGGACAGGGCAGACTATGGCTACACCTTC.

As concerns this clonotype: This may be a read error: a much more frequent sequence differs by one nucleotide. CDR3 bases: TGCGCCAGCACACTAGCGGGGCTGTACCAAGAGACCCAGTACTTC. It is translated as CASTLAGLYQETQYF. V and J are TRBV5-1 and TRBJ2-5; TRBD2 matches 10 bases. V shed 6 bases, J shed 0 bases, and the junction held 5 bases outside the gene matches. The CDR3 is 15 residues long. The germline V gene encodes CDR1 SGHRS and CDR2 YFSETQ.

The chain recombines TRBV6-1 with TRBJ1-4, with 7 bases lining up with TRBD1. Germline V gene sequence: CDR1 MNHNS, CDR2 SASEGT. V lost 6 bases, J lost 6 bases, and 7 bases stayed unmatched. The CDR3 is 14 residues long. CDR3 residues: CASSPDRVDEKLFF. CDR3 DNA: TGTGCCAGCAGCCCCGACAGGGTGGATGAAAAACTGTTTTTT.

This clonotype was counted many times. The CDR3 bases are TGCAGTGCTAGAGATGTCCCTTCTTACGAGCAGTACTTC. Its protein product is CSARDVPSYEQYF. The chain recombines TRBV20-1 with TRBJ2-7; no clear D gene. CDR1 DFQATT and CDR2 SNEGSKA come from the germline V gene (reference sequence). The CDR3 loop spans 13 amino acids. V was clipped by 0 bases and J by 4 bases, with 10 bases between them.

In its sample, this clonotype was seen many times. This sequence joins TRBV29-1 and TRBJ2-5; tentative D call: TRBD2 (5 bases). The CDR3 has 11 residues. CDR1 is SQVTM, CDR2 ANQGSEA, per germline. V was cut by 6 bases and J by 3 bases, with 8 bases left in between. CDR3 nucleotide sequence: TGCAGCGTCGAGAGGGAAGAGACCCAGTACTTC. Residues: CSVEREETQYF.

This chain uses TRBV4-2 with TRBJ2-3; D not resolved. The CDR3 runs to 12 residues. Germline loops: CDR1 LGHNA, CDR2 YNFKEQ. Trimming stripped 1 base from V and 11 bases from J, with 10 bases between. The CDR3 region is CASSQVPWVQYF. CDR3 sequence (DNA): TGTGCCAGCAGCCAAGTACCGTGGGTGCAGTATTTT.

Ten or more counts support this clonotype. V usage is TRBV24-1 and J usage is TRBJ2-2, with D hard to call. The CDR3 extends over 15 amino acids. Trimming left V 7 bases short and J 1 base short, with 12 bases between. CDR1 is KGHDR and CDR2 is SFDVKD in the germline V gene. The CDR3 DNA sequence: TGTGCCACCAGCCGGGTCCGAATGAACACCGGGGAGCTGTTTTTT. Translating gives CATSRVRMNTGELFF.

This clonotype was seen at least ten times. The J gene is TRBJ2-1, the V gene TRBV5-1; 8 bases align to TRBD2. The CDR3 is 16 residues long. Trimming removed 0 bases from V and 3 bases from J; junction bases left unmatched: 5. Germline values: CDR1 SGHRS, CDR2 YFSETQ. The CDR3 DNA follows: TGCGCCAGCAGCTTGGTGGATAGCGGGGACTACAATGAGCAGTTCTTC. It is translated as CASSLVDSGDYNEQFF.

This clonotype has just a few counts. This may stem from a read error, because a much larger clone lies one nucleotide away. In nucleotides, the CDR3 is TGTGCCAGCAGCTTCCAACTAGCGGGGGCCCAAGGGACCCAGTACTTC. It yields the protein CASSFQLAGAQGTQYF. The V call is TRBV7-2, the J call TRBJ2-5; 11 positions agree with TRBD2. Germline V gene data show CDR1 as SGHTA and CDR2 as FQGNSA. The CDR3 covers 16 residues.

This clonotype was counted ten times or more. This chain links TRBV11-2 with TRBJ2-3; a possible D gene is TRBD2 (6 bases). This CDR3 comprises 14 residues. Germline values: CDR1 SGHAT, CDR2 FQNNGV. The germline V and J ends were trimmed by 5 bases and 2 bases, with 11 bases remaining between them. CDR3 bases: TGTGCCAGCAGCCCGGGACTTTTCACAGATACGCAGTATTTT. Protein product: CASSPGLFTDTQYF.

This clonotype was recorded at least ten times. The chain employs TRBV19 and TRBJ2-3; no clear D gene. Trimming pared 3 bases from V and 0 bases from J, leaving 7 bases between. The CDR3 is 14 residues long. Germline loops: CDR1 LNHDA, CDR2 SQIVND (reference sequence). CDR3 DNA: TGTGCCAGTAGTATTGGCCTTAGCACAGATACGCAGTATTTT. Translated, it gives CASSIGLSTDTQYF.

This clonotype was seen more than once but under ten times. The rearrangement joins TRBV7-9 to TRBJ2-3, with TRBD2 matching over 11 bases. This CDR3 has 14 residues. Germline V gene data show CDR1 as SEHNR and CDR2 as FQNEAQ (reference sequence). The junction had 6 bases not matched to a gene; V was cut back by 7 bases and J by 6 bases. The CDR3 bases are TGTGCCAGCATCCTAGCGGGGGGAGGGGATACGCAGTATTTT. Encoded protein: CASILAGGGDTQYF.

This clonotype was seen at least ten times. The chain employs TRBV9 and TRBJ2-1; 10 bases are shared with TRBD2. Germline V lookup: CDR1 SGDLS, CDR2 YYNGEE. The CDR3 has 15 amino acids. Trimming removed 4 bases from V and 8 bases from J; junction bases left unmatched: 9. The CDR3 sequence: CASSLGVAGGYEQFF. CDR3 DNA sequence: TGTGCCAGCAGCCTAGGAGTAGCGGGGGGCTATGAGCAGTTCTTC.

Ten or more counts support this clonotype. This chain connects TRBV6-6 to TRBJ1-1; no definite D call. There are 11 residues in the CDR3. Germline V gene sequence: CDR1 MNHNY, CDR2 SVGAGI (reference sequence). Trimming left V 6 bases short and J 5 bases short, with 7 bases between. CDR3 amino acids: CASSLTTEAFF. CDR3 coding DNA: TGTGCCAGCAGCTTGACTACTGAAGCTTTCTTT.

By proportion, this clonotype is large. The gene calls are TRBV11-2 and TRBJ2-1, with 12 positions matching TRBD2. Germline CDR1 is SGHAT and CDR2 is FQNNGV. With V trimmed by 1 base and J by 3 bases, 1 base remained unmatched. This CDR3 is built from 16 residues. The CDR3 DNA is TGTGCCAGCAGCTTAGCACTAGCGGGGGGCTACAATGAGCAGTTCTTC. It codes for CASSLALAGGYNEQFF.

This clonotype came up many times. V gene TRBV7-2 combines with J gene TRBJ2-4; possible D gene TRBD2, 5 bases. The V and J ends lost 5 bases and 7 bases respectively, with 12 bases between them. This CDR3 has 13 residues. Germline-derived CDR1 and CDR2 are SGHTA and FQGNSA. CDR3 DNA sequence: TGTGCCAGCAGCCGCGGGCCTAGTAACATTCAGTACTTC. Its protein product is CASSRGPSNIQYF.

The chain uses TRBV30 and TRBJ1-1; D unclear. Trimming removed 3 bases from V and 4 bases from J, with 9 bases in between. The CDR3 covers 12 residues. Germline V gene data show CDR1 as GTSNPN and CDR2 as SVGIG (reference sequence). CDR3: CAWRRQSTEAFF. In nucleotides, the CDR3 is TGTGCCTGGAGGAGACAATCCACTGAAGCTTTCTTT.

CDR3 coding DNA: TGCAGCGCGGGGAGGGGGGGGACGGGGTTGGGTGAGCAGTTCTTC. It is translated as CSAGRGGTGLGEQFF. J is TRBJ2-1 and V is TRBV29-1, with a weak D call TRBD2 (7 bases). The CDR3 is 15 residues long. The ends were cut back, 7 bases at V and 9 bases at J, with 25 bases in the middle. Germline CDR1 reads SQVTM; CDR2 reads ANQGSEA.

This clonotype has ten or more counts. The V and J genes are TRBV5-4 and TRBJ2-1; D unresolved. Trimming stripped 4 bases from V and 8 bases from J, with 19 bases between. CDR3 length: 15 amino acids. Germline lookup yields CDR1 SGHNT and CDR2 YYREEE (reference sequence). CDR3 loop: CASSNYVGLWDEQFF. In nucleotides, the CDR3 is TGTGCCAGCAGCAACTATGTAGGTCTTTGGGATGAGCAGTTCTTC. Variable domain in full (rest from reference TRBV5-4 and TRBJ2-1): ETGVTQSPTHLIKTRGQQVTLRCSSQSGHNTVSWYQQALGQGPQFIFQYYREEENGRGNFPPRFSGLQFPNYSSELNVNALELDDSALYLCASSNYVGLWDEQFFGPGTRLTVL.